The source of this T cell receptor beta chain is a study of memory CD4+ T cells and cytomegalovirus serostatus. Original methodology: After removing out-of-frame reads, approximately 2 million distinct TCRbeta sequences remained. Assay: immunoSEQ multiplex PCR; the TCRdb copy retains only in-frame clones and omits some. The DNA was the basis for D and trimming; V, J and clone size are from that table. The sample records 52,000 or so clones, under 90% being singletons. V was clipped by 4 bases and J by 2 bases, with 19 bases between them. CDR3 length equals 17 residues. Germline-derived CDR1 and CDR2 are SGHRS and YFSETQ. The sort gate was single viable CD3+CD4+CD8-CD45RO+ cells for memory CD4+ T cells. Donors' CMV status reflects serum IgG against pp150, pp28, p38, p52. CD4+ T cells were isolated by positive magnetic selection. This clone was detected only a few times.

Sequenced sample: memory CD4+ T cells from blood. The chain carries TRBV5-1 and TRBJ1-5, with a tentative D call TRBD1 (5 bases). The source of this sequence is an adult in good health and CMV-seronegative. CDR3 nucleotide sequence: TGCGCCAGCAGCCCCGGGACCGGGGAGACCGGCAATCAGCCCCAGCATTTT. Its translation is CASSPGTGETGNQPQHF.